The rows below give T cell receptor beta chains drawn from one sample of a study of blood T cell repertoires in COVID-19. Profiled with immunoSEQ multiplex PCR; TCRdb holds only in-frame clones, not every one. The repertoire consists of almost 250,000 clones, with more than 85% occurring once and the leading ten covering over 4%. The source material was PBMCs or T cells enriched from blood (not recorded which). Source of these receptors: a woman aged 25 to 45 who had recovered from COVID-19. CDR3s include the opening cysteine and the closing phenylalanine or tryptophan. A D gene is named only where the DNA matches it firmly. Expanded clones are given a class, and other clones once, few, many or no size at all.

J: TRBJ1-1
D: NA
size: NA
V: TRBV19
CDR3: CASSKGRGMAEAFF
DNA: TGTGCCAGTAGTAAGGGCAGGGGTATGGCTGAAGCTTTCTTT

J: TRBJ2-1
D: NA
size: NA
V: TRBV6-4
CDR3: CASSLDSGSYNEQFF
DNA: TGTGCCAGTAGCTTGGATAGCGGATCTTACAATGAGCAGTTCTTC

J: TRBJ1-1
D: NA
size: NA
V: TRBV28
CDR3: CASRGSVGGTEAFF
DNA: TGTGCCAGCAGGGGATCTGTGGGGGGCACTGAAGCTTTCTTT

J: TRBJ2-1
D: NA
size: NA
V: TRBV19
CDR3: CASATPGLYNEQFF
DNA: TGTGCCAGTGCTACTCCGGGACTCTACAATGAGCAGTTCTTC

J: TRBJ1-6
D: NA
size: NA
V: TRBV28
CDR3: CASSWTYNSPLHF
DNA: TGTGCCAGCAGTTGGACATATAACTCACCCCTCCACTTT

J: TRBJ2-7
D: NA
size: NA
V: TRBV28
CDR3: CASSPLGVNYEQYF
DNA: TGTGCCAGCAGTCCCCTCGGGGTTAACTACGAGCAGTACTTC

J: TRBJ1-5
D: TRBD1
size: NA
V: TRBV27
CDR3: CASSPRTGGSNQPQHF
DNA: TGTGCCAGCAGTCCCCGGACAGGGGGCTCGAATCAGCCCCAGCATTTT

J: TRBJ1-5
D: NA
size: NA
V: TRBV28
CDR3: CASSYELSRDTTSNQPQHF
DNA: TGTGCCAGCAGTTACGAACTATCCCGGGACACAACTAGCAATCAGCCCCAGCATTTT

J: TRBJ2-3
D: TRBD1
size: NA
V: TRBV7-3
CDR3: CASSAGTGLLDTQYF
DNA: TGTGCCAGCAGCGCCGGGACAGGGTTGTTAGATACGCAGTATTTT

J: TRBJ2-1
D: NA
size: NA
V: TRBV28
CDR3: CASSLLYNEQFF
DNA: TGTGCCAGCAGTTTATTATACAATGAGCAGTTCTTC

J: TRBJ1-2
D: TRBD1
size: NA
V: TRBV27
CDR3: CASSLSRGKGASDGYTF
DNA: TGTGCCAGCAGTTTATCACGAGGGAAGGGGGCTTCGGATGGCTACACCTTC

J: TRBJ1-1
D: NA
size: NA
V: TRBV9
CDR3: CASSVGHLNTEAFF
DNA: TGTGCCAGCAGCGTAGGACATCTGAACACTGAAGCTTTCTTT

J: TRBJ1-4
D: NA
size: NA
V: TRBV9
CDR3: CASSVGAFEKLFF
DNA: TGTGCCAGCAGCGTAGGGGCATTTGAAAAACTGTTTTTT

J: TRBJ1-4
D: TRBD1
size: once
V: TRBV4-3
CDR3: CASSQGQGARHEKLFF
DNA: TGCGCCAGCAGCCAAGGCCAGGGGGCCCGACATGAAAAACTGTTTTTT

J: TRBJ2-1
D: TRBD2
size: NA
V: TRBV4-2
CDR3: CASSHTSGGVYNEQFF
DNA: TGTGCCAGCAGCCATACTAGCGGGGGGGTCTACAATGAGCAGTTCTTC

J: TRBJ2-1
D: TRBD1
size: NA
V: TRBV7-2
CDR3: CASSSAGTGVYNEQFF
DNA: TGTGCCAGCAGCTCGGCGGGGACAGGGGTCTACAATGAGCAGTTCTTC

J: TRBJ1-5
D: TRBD1
size: NA
V: TRBV6-2/TRBV6-3
CDR3: CASSRDSDQPQHF
DNA: TGTGCCAGCAGTAGGGACAGCGATCAGCCCCAGCATTTT

J: TRBJ2-2
D: NA
size: once
V: TRBV11-2
CDR3: CASSLRWQRRDTNTGELFF
DNA: TGTGCCAGCAGCTTAAGGTGGCAGCGCAGGGATACGAACACCGGGGAGCTGTTTTTT

J: TRBJ1-5
D: TRBD1
size: NA
V: TRBV9
CDR3: CASSPTGDWGNQPQHF
DNA: TGTGCCAGCAGCCCGACAGGGGACTGGGGCAATCAGCCCCAGCATTTT

J: TRBJ2-1
D: TRBD2
size: NA
V: TRBV9
CDR3: CASSVDGAGGSYNEQFF
DNA: TGTGCCAGCAGCGTAGATGGGGCGGGAGGCTCCTACAATGAGCAGTTCTTC

J: TRBJ2-1
D: NA
size: NA
V: TRBV11-3
CDR3: CASSSRPEGELDYNEQFF
DNA: TGTGCCAGCAGCTCCCGACCTGAGGGGGAATTGGACTACAATGAGCAGTTCTTC

J: TRBJ2-7
D: TRBD1
size: NA
V: TRBV27
CDR3: CASSLSAQGYEQYF
DNA: TGTGCCAGCAGTTTATCGGCACAGGGGTACGAGCAGTACTTC

J: TRBJ2-5
D: TRBD2
size: NA
V: TRBV19
CDR3: CASSIPLAGGRLETQYF
DNA: TGTGCCAGTAGTATTCCACTAGCGGGAGGGAGACTGGAGACCCAGTACTTC

J: TRBJ2-1
D: TRBD1
size: NA
V: TRBV6-5
CDR3: CASSRGQLVNEQFF
DNA: TGTGCCAGCAGCCGGGGACAGCTGGTCAATGAGCAGTTCTTC

J: TRBJ2-7
D: NA
size: NA
V: TRBV7-9
CDR3: CASSLGRGLAEQYF
DNA: TGTGCCAGCAGCTTGGGGCGGGGACTGGCCGAGCAGTACTTC

J: TRBJ2-1
D: TRBD2
size: NA
V: TRBV4-2
CDR3: CASSQDWVGGDEQFF
DNA: TGTGCCAGCAGCCAAGATTGGGTGGGAGGGGATGAGCAGTTCTTC

J: TRBJ1-6
D: NA
size: once
V: TRBV28
CDR3: CASSLGLVGRGSPLHF
DNA: TGTGCCAGCAGTTTGGGCCTCGTGGGGCGGGGTTCACCCCTCCACTTT

J: TRBJ1-5
D: TRBD1
size: few
V: TRBV28
CDR3: CASSRTGEFNQPQHF
DNA: TGTGCCAGCAGCCGGACAGGAGAATTCAATCAGCCCCAGCATTTT

J: TRBJ1-2
D: NA
size: few
V: TRBV30
CDR3: CAWSPVRDWQYGYTF
DNA: TGTGCCTGGAGCCCAGTTCGCGACTGGCAGTATGGCTACACCTTC

J: TRBJ1-1
D: NA
size: NA
V: TRBV7-2
CDR3: CASSLESGSATEAFF
DNA: TGTGCCAGCAGCTTAGAGAGCGGCTCGGCCACTGAAGCTTTCTTT

J: TRBJ2-7
D: NA
size: NA
V: TRBV23-1
CDR3: CASSQRLASLPYEQYF
DNA: TGCGCCAGCAGTCAAAGATTGGCTAGCCTCCCCTACGAGCAGTACTTC

J: TRBJ1-4
D: NA
size: NA
V: TRBV4-3
CDR3: CASSQEGQTGHGEKLFF
DNA: TGCGCCAGCAGCCAAGAGGGCCAGACGGGACACGGTGAAAAACTGTTTTTT

J: TRBJ1-1
D: TRBD1
size: NA
V: TRBV5-1
CDR3: CASSFTGTGMNTEAFF
DNA: TGCGCCAGCAGCTTTACCGGGACAGGGATGAACACTGAAGCTTTCTTT

J: TRBJ2-6
D: TRBD1
size: NA
V: TRBV24-1
CDR3: CATSEWTGGSGANVLTF
DNA: TGTGCCACCAGTGAATGGACAGGGGGCAGTGGGGCCAACGTCCTGACTTTC

J: TRBJ2-2
D: TRBD2
size: NA
V: TRBV19
CDR3: CASRPLAGTGELFF
DNA: TGTGCCAGTAGGCCGCTAGCGGGAACCGGGGAGCTGTTTTTT

J: TRBJ1-2
D: TRBD1
size: NA
V: TRBV19
CDR3: CASSTLDREDGYTF
DNA: TGTGCCAGTAGTACCCTCGACAGGGAGGATGGCTACACCTTC

J: TRBJ1-1
D: NA
size: NA
V: TRBV5-1
CDR3: CASSLMEGNTEAFF
DNA: TGCGCCAGCAGCTTGATGGAGGGGAACACTGAAGCTTTCTTT

J: TRBJ2-3
D: TRBD2
size: NA
V: TRBV18
CDR3: CASSPWTSGSGADTQYF
DNA: TGTGCCAGCTCACCGTGGACTAGCGGGAGTGGGGCAGATACGCAGTATTTT

J: TRBJ1-2
D: TRBD1
size: few
V: TRBV28
CDR3: CASSWTGGYGYTF
DNA: TGTGCCAGCAGTTGGACAGGGGGCTATGGCTACACCTTC

J: TRBJ1-1
D: NA
size: NA
V: TRBV7-3
CDR3: CASSLRRGGNTEAFF
DNA: TGTGCCAGCAGCTTAAGAAGGGGAGGGAACACTGAAGCTTTCTTT